Listed below are T cell receptor beta chains from one sample, sequenced in a study of shared clonotypes between healthy human individuals. Some clones are missing from TCRdb's copy, which holds only in-frame ones; the method was immunoSEQ multiplex PCR. This table has a few million clones, about 94% appearing once. What was sequenced was naive CD4+ T cells sorted from blood. The receptor source for this set is a man between 18 and 35 years old in good health. Both conserved end residues are part of each CDR3. A D gene is named only where the DNA matches it firmly. Part of the rows lack a size; the others show once, few, many or a class for expanded clones.

TRBV9	NA	NA	TRBJ1-3	TGTGCCAGCACCGCAGGGACCGGAAACACCATATATTTT	CASTAGTGNTIYF
TRBV4-1	TRBD1	NA	TRBJ1-3	TGCGCCAGCAGCCAGCGACAGGGGTTCTCTGGAAACACCATATATTTT	CASSQRQGFSGNTIYF
TRBV2	NA	NA	TRBJ2-6	TGTGCCAGCAGCGCCCCTGGGGCCAACGTCCTGACTTTC	CASSAPGANVLTF
TRBV28	TRBD1	NA	TRBJ2-7	TGTGCCAGCAGCGCCCGGGACAGGGTAGGCGAGCAGTACTTC	CASSARDRVGEQYF
TRBV5-1	NA	NA	TRBJ1-1	TGCGCCAGCAGCAGCCCGGTTCTGTCCACTGAAGCTTTCTTT	CASSSPVLSTEAFF
TRBV7-8	NA	NA	TRBJ1-5	TGTGCCAGCAGCCCGACCCCGGGGGCCATGGACCCTAGCAATCAGCCCCAGCATTTT	CASSPTPGAMDPSNQPQHF
TRBV27	TRBD1	NA	TRBJ2-3	TGTGCCTCATCCGACAGGGGCGCAGGGGGCACAGATACGCAGTATTTT	CASSDRGAGGTDTQYF
TRBV6-5	NA	NA	TRBJ1-1	TGTGCCAGCAGTACCGACAGAATGAACACTGAAGCTTTCTTT	CASSTDRMNTEAFF
TRBV6-1	NA	NA	TRBJ2-5	TGTGCCAGCAGTGAAGTTGGGCCACCCTTGTACCAAGAGACCCAGTACTTC	CASSEVGPPLYQETQYF
TRBV30	NA	NA	TRBJ2-3	TGTGCCTGGAGTCCCCGGGATACGCAGTATTTT	CAWSPRDTQYF
TRBV9	NA	NA	TRBJ2-3	TGTGCCAGTCAGGCGGGACCGAGCACAGATACGCAGTATTTT	CASQAGPSTDTQYF
TRBV4-3	NA	NA	TRBJ2-7	TGCGCCAGCAGCCAAGACAGGGGGGGGTACGAGCAGTACTTC	CASSQDRGGYEQYF
TRBV5-1	NA	NA	TRBJ1-4	TGCGCCAGCAGCTTGGCGGCGGGAAAGGCTGAAAAACTGTTTTTT	CASSLAAGKAEKLFF
TRBV5-6	NA	NA	TRBJ2-7	TGTGCCAGCAGCAAGGGACCAACTTACGAGCAGTACTTC	CASSKGPTYEQYF
TRBV5-1	TRBD1	NA	TRBJ2-7	TGCGCCAGCAGCGAATCCCCCGACAGGGGTGGAAGGGAGCAGTACTTC	CASSESPDRGGREQYF
TRBV9	TRBD2	NA	TRBJ2-3	TGTGCCAGCAGCCCTCGGGTAGCGGGAGCAGATACGCAGTATTTT	CASSPRVAGADTQYF
TRBV2	NA	NA	TRBJ2-7	TGTGCCAGCAGATGGGCGCCCTACGAGCAGTACTTC	CASRWAPYEQYF
TRBV28	TRBD1	NA	TRBJ1-2	TGTGCCAGCAGTTCCCCACAGGGGTTCTATGGCTACACCTTC	CASSSPQGFYGYTF
TRBV11-2	NA	once	TRBJ1-6	TGTGCCAGCAGCTTAGGGGAACGACAAAATTCACCCCTCCACTTT	CASSLGERQNSPLHF
TRBV6-6	TRBD2	NA	TRBJ2-7	TGTGCCAGCAGTTTCAGTAGCGGGAGAGGGTACGAGCAGTACTTC	CASSFSSGRGYEQYF
TRBV30	NA	NA	TRBJ1-6	TGTGCCTGGAGTGTAGTCTACGGTAGAGGTAATTCACCCCTCCACTTT	CAWSVVYGRGNSPLHF
TRBV7-3	TRBD1	NA	TRBJ2-5	TGTGCCAGCAGCTACGGACAGGGGGAGACCCAGTACTTC	CASSYGQGETQYF
TRBV5-1	NA	NA	TRBJ2-3	TGCGCCAGCAGCCCCGGAGGCGTTGGAGATACGCAGTATTTT	CASSPGGVGDTQYF
TRBV14	NA	NA	TRBJ2-2	TGTGCCAGCAGCCAAGCCCCTCTGAACACCGGGGAGCTGTTTTTT	CASSQAPLNTGELFF
TRBV19	NA	NA	TRBJ2-2	TGTGCCAGTAGTATGGTGGCGGAGAACACCGGGGAGCTGTTTTTT	CASSMVAENTGELFF
TRBV7-2	NA	once	TRBJ1-1	TGTGCCAGCAGCCTGAGAAACAGGGCCCTGAACACTGAAGCTTTCTTT	CASSLRNRALNTEAFF
TRBV30	NA	NA	TRBJ1-3	TGTGCCTGGAGCCGGGACGGAGGCTCTGGAAACACCATATATTTT	CAWSRDGGSGNTIYF
TRBV11-2	TRBD1	NA	TRBJ2-5	TGTGCCAGCCGGGACAGGGACCAAGAGACCCAGTACTTC	CASRDRDQETQYF
TRBV28	TRBD1	NA	TRBJ2-5	TGTGCCAGCAGGGGGACAGTCAAAGAGACCCAGTACTTC	CASRGTVKETQYF
TRBV6-5	NA	NA	TRBJ1-1	TGTGCCAGCAGGCTAACCAGGGACACTGAAGCTTTCTTT	CASRLTRDTEAFF
TRBV10-3	NA	NA	TRBJ2-1	TGTGCCATCAGTGCTAAAGGGGCCAATTCCGGGGGTGAGCAGTTCTTC	CAISAKGANSGGEQFF
TRBV5-6	NA	few	TRBJ2-2	TGTGCCAGCAGCTTGGATTGGGCCGGGGAGCTGTTTTTT	CASSLDWAGELFF
TRBV30	NA	once	TRBJ2-5	TGTGCCTGGAGTTTGGGACAGGGACTAGGAGAGACCCAGTACTTC	CAWSLGQGLGETQYF